This TCR beta chain was captured in a study of response to subunit inactivated influenza vaccine (dated by TCRdb to 2016 to 2019). Study-level background: Deep quantitative profiling of the T cell receptor repertoire was used in the study to follow responses to a trivalent subunit inactivated influenza vaccine. Points the paper makes about the study in general: The authors proposed that each seasonal influenza vaccination may bring in only a limited number of new T cells.

Details on this clonotype: Its target antigen remains unknown. No much larger clone exists at a distance of one base, and base qualities are not known.

Library creation used RT-PCR. This sample was sequenced with an Illumina HiSeq 2500. TCRdb reworked the public reads: Q25 trimming with fastp, MiXCR clone assembly, productive beta chains retained. Identical CDR3 protein sequences are pooled into one entry, listed with their most common genes and DNA. Counted in this sample were 500,000 to 700,000 distinct CDR3 sequences; 20% to 25% of them appeared once. The top ten clonotypes cover approximately 2.9% of the sample. The sample also formed part of further work on T cells expressing NK-cell markers. Drawing on the second study: The TCR beta cDNA libraries were made using 5'RACE template switching, a step that added both a universal primer site and unique molecular identifiers. TCR beta-chain repertoires were profiled in sorted CD3+CD56+NKG2C+, CD3+CD56+NKG2C- and CD3+CD56-NKG2C+ T-cell subsets from about 8 donors. Seven of the eight sequenced donors were HCMV-seropositive and one was HCMV-seronegative. In several experiments an anti-gammadeltaTCR antibody was added to restrict sorting to alphabetaTCR-expressing T cells. In five to seven donors, the dominant CD3+CD56+NKG2C+ clonotypes were among the top 10 CD8+ clonotypes and accounted for roughly 1.0-7.5% of CD8+ T cells. Those dominant clonotypes were again the most abundant among CD3+CD56-NKG2C+ cells in a handful of donors, at roughly 25-65%. It remained unclear whether the expanded NKG2C-expressing T cell clones were specific for HCMV antigens. Randomly selected healthy volunteers, three men and five women, were used as the eight sequenced donors. A commercial ELISA kit detecting HCMV-specific IgG in serum was used to determine HCMV serostatus. Ficoll density gradient centrifugation was used to isolate peripheral blood mononuclear cells from blood. CD4+ and CD8+ T cells were isolated from PBMC by magnetic immunoseparation with Miltenyi isolation kits. cDNA synthesis was primed from the TCR beta constant segment, followed by two successive PCR amplification steps. Sequencing of the libraries produced 2 x 150 bp reads on Illumina HiSeq 2000/2500, MiSeq or NextSeq. MIGEC was used to demultiplex reads and group the reads by UMI, and MiTCR was used to assemble and quantify clonotypes. To remove erroneous sequences, TCR cDNA sequences were retained only when supported by two or more reads. The tcR package was used for downstream repertoire analysis, with clonotypes matched between fractions based on CDR3 nucleotide sequence plus V segment. VDJmatch was used to annotate antigen specificity against VDJdb, with one amino acid substitution allowed in CDR3.

This specimen was CD4+ T cells sorted from PBMCs, taken about 13 days after vaccination. The clonotype was recovered from a man aged 50 or older who received an inactivated influenza vaccine. Donor details come from another sample of the same person, matched by shared clones.

The DNA sequence is given as TGTGCCAGCAGTACGACAGGGGGCAGATACGAGCAGTACTTC. Translated, it gives CASSTTGGRYEQYF. The chain links TRBV12-3 or TRBV12-4 with TRBJ2-7; 10 nucleotides in the junction match TRBD1. Trimming takes 5 bases off V and 4 bases off J; junction bases not matched to a gene: 5. From its cysteine to its phenylalanine, the CDR3 spans 14 amino acids. CDR3 DNA only is kept here, 42 bases in frame from base 1.